This T cell receptor (beta chain) was recorded in a study of T-cell memory formation after mild COVID-19 (dated by TCRdb to the early 2020s). With regard to the full study: TCR sequence clusters from the two donors were largely donor specific. Longitudinal TCRalpha and TCRbeta repertoire sequencing tracked T-cell clones expanding and contracting after mild COVID-19 in a couple of donors. The cohort comprised two young, previously healthy adult volunteers, one female and one male. Beyond this particular receptor, the publication reports: Only a couple of mild cases were covered by the study, and larger cohorts that include severe cases with pre-infection samples were considered necessary. Clones that contracted from day 15 to 85 showed balanced CD4/CD8 phenotypes, whereas a second wave of clones that expanded from day 15 to 37 leaned towards CD4+. The second-wave clones that peaked on day 37 were not confirmed to be SARS-CoV-2 specific. Contracting CD4+ clones were found mainly in CM and EM memory subsets, while CD8+ clones were enriched in EMRA. Some responding clones were found in pre-infection memory, which suggests that pre-existing cross-reactive memory T cells took part in the SARS-CoV-2 response.

PBMCs were isolated by Ficoll-Paque density gradient centrifugation. The CDR1 and CDR2 encoded by the germline V gene are SGHVS and FQNEAQ. The CDR3 runs 15 residues from the cysteine to the phenylalanine. Only the CDR3 part of the read is kept: 45 bases, read in frame from the first base. V sheds 3 bases and J sheds 0 bases, leaving 10 bases between their ends. Data came from an Illumina NovaSeq 6000. TCRalpha and TCRbeta cDNA libraries were constructed by 5'RACE with constant-segment primers, with sample barcodes and unique molecular identifiers being introduced. RNA was extracted from every sample with Trizol reagent. Libraries were amplified in two PCR steps, with a second sample barcode and Illumina TruSeq adapters added in the second step. Sequencing of libraries was performed on an Illumina NovaSeq with 2 x 150 bp paired-end reads. Concerning the study's data processing: Reads were demultiplexed and collapsed into UMI-guided consensus sequences with migec v1.2.7. Using mixcr v2.1.11, the UMI consensuses were aligned to TRA and TRB V and J templates and assembled into clonotypes. A clonotype was counted as expanded or contracted only when both edgeR and NoisET called the clonotype significant, with the noise models trained on biological replicates. edgeR calls used a false discovery rate-adjusted p below 0.01 and a log2 fold-change threshold of 1. As an exploratory analysis of dynamics, max-normalized trajectories of the 1000 most abundant clonotypes were examined with PCA combined with hierarchical clustering. Separately sequenced CD4+ and CD8+ repertoires were used to assign a CD4 or CD8 phenotype to each responding clone. TCRdb redid the processing of the public reads, applying fastp at Q25 and MiXCR, and retained in-frame beta chains. Rows with one shared CDR3 protein collapse into an entry with the most common genes and DNA. TCRdb's processing, not the study's, gives the V and J calls here. For this sample there are 450,000 to 650,000 distinct CDR3 sequences; 20% to 25% appear just once. The biggest ten clones account for approximately 8.4% of the sample.

Turning to this clonotype: The antigen this receptor binds is unknown. No qualities accompany the bases; no much larger clone lies one base away.

The sequence was collected from an adult woman who had mild COVID-19 (a few samples of this study predate the infection). The sample titles of this study are shuffled in the database, so cell type and time point are left out; the donor was told from shared clones. Sequencing was carried out using PBMCs or a T cell subset sorted from them (not recorded which). The sequence joins TRBV7-8 to TRBJ2-3; confidence is insufficient to name the D gene. At the DNA level, the sequence is TGTGCCAGCAGCTTCGCCGGATCTAGCACAGATACGCAGTATTTT. This gives the protein CASSFAGSSTDTQYF.